This entry lists 17 T cell receptor beta chains sequenced from one sample in a study of OX40 agonist ivuxolimab in advanced cancers. The protocol was immunoSEQ multiplex PCR, while the TCRdb copy is restricted to in-frame clones and leaves out a portion. In the table there are more than 25,000 clones, around four fifths of which are singletons. The sample in question was CD4+ or CD8+ T cells sorted from blood, obtained in a trial of the OX40 agonist ivuxolimab. These TCRs come from an adult with an advanced solid tumor such as melanoma, head and neck, liver or kidney cancer.

CDR3 loop: CASSLWQGVGQPQHF. DNA for the CDR3: TGTGCCAGCAGTTTGTGGCAGGGGGTAGGACAGCCCCAGCATTTT. The rearrangement joins TRBV28 to TRBJ1-5; TRBD1 matches 7 bases. The CDR3 length is 15 residues. Losses at the gene ends were 3 bases for V and 7 bases for J; bases not matched to a gene: 9. CDR1 is MDHEN, CDR2 SYDVKM, per germline.

Concerning this clone itself: The junction departs from germline at one end; a sequencing error may be responsible. The chain combines TRBV27 with TRBJ2-5, with D uncertain. This CDR3 is 8 amino acids long. The germline V gene encodes CDR1 MNHEY and CDR2 SMNVEV (reference sequence). CDR3: CASSTWDF. The CDR3 nucleotides read TGTGCCAGCAGTACTTGGGACTTC.

The chain has TRBV9 and TRBJ2-3; tentatively, D is TRBD2 (6 bases). V lost 0 bases to trimming and J lost 1 base, with 9 bases between them. Germline CDR1 is SGDLS and CDR2 is YYNGEE. The CDR3 spans 15 residues. CDR3 protein: CASSVDGGGTDTQYF. CDR3 DNA sequence: TGTGCCAGCAGCGTAGACGGGGGTGGCACAGATACGCAGTATTTT.

V is TRBV4-3 and J is TRBJ1-1; tentative D call: TRBD1 (5 bases). This CDR3 comprises 15 residues. V gave up 4 bases and J gave up 1 base, with 13 bases separating them. Germline CDR1 and CDR2: LGHNA and YSLEER. Here the CDR3 reads CASSPQWGGNTEAFF. CDR3 in DNA: TGCGCCAGCAGCCCCCAGTGGGGGGGGAACACTGAAGCTTTCTTT.

This clone was counted between two and nine times. The chain links TRBV11-2 to TRBJ2-1; 7 bases agree with TRBD2. The CDR3 length is 16 residues. Germline lookup yields CDR1 SGHAT and CDR2 FQNNGV. V was clipped by 2 bases and J by 2 bases; unmatched bases: 6. The CDR3 DNA reads as TGTGCCAGCAGCTTAACTACTAGCGTCGCCTACAATGAGCAGTTCTTC. Protein product: CASSLTTSVAYNEQFF.

The gene calls are TRBV19 and TRBJ2-7, with 8 bases that match TRBD1. CDR1 and CDR2 from the germline V gene are LNHDA and SQIVND (reference sequence). This CDR3 region has 16 residues. V dropped 3 bases and J dropped 0; count of bases not matched to a gene: 7. The chain's CDR3 is CASSMGQGAFSYEQYF. In DNA, the CDR3 is TGTGCCAGTAGTATGGGTCAGGGGGCTTTCTCCTACGAGCAGTACTTC.

This clone was found a few times. J is TRBJ2-7 and V is TRBV28; 10 bases are a match to TRBD1. The length of the CDR3 is 14 residues. From germline, CDR1 is MDHEN and CDR2 SYDVKM. The V and J ends lost 7 bases and 4 bases, in that order; junction bases with no gene match: 7. The CDR3 here is CASNPGQGRYEQYF. The CDR3 DNA is TGTGCCAGCAACCCGGGACAGGGGCGATACGAGCAGTACTTC.

This chain joins TRBV13 and TRBJ1-1; unclear D gene. The CDR3 has 14 amino acids. Trimming shortened V by 1 base and J by 1 base, and 7 bases separated the two germline ends. Per germline, CDR1 PRHDT and CDR2 FYEKMQ (reference sequence). CDR3 in DNA: TGTGCCAGCAGCTTAGAAACGAAGAACACTGAAGCTTTCTTT. This encodes CASSLETKNTEAFF.

This chain joins TRBV27 and TRBJ2-7; TRBD2 matches 11 bases. Per the germline V gene, CDR1 is MNHEY and CDR2 is SMNVEV (reference sequence). CDR3 length equals 16 residues. V shed 5 bases and J 3 bases; nucleotides not matched to a gene: 9. Here the CDR3 DNA reads TGTGCCAGCAGTATCATAGCGGGGGGGCCCCTCTACGAGCAGTACTTC. Translating it yields CASSIIAGGPLYEQYF.

Of note for this clone: The same CDR3 arises from other DNA sequences in this sample as well. The J gene is TRBJ1-5, the V gene TRBV9; D unclear. The CDR3 is 14 residues long. Trimming cost V 3 bases and J 2 bases, with 9 bases left between them. Per germline, CDR1 SGDLS and CDR2 YYNGEE. The CDR3 region has the DNA TGTGCCAGCAGCGAGGGATTTGGCAATCAGCCCCAGCATTTT. It codes for CASSEGFGNQPQHF.

The CDR3 DNA reads TGTGCCAGCACCCCCTGGTCGGGGGACACTGAAGCTTTCTTT. Residues: CASTPWSGDTEAFF. The chain has TRBV28 and TRBJ1-1; D is possibly TRBD1 (5 bases). The V gene's germline CDR1 is MDHEN and CDR2 SYDVKM. CDR3 length: 14 amino acids. Trimming shortened V by 7 bases and J by 3 bases, and 15 bases separated the two germline ends. Full variable domain (rest looked up from reference TRBV28 and TRBJ1-1): DVKVTQSSRYLVKRTGEKVFLECVQDMDHENMFWYRQDPGLGLRLIYFSYDVKMKEKGDIPEGYSVSREKKERFSLILESASTNQTSMYLCASTPWSGDTEAFFGQGTRLTVV.

The CDR3 protein is CASSFYSTEAFF. The CDR3 coding sequence is TGTGCCAGCAGCTTCTATAGCACTGAAGCTTTCTTT. The chain employs TRBV5-6 and TRBJ1-1; D is uncertain. Trimming pared 2 bases from V and 4 bases from J, leaving 6 bases between. From germline, CDR1 is SGHDT and CDR2 YYEEEE. CDR3 length: 12 residues. Full variable domain (rest looked up from reference TRBV5-6 and TRBJ1-1): DAGVTQSPTHLIKTRGQQVTLRCSPKSGHDTVSWYQQALGQGPQFIFQYYEEEERQRGNFPDRFSGHQFPNYSSELNVNALLLGDSALYLCASSFYSTEAFFGQGTRLTVV.

The CDR3 protein is CASSGGTGGRTEAFF. As DNA, the CDR3 is TGTGCCAGCAGCGGAGGGACAGGGGGCCGGACTGAAGCTTTCTTT. This chain links TRBV7-6 with TRBJ1-1, with TRBD1 matching 12 bases. The length of the CDR3 is 15 residues. CDR1 and CDR2 from the germline V gene are SGHVS and FNYEAQ. With V trimmed by 5 bases and J by 5 bases, 6 bases remained unmatched.

The CDR3 spells CASSLRRGNEQYF. CDR3 DNA: TGTGCCAGCAGTCTCAGACGGGGGAACGAGCAGTACTTC. The chain joins TRBV6-1 to TRBJ2-7; D is perhaps TRBD2 (6 bases). Germline CDR1 MNHNS, CDR2 SASEGT. V gave up 5 bases and J gave up 5 bases, with 13 bases separating them. The CDR3 totals 13 residues.

The chain employs TRBV19 and TRBJ2-1, with TRBD2 matching 10 bases. This CDR3 is 16 amino acids long. The V segment lost 7 bases and the J segment 10 bases; nucleotides outside the gene matches: 16. CDR1 is LNHDA, CDR2 SQIVND, per germline (reference sequence). CDR3 coding DNA: TGTGCCAGTACAGACTGGGGACTAGCGCAGAGGGGGGAGCAGTTCTTC. Residues: CASTDWGLAQRGEQFF.

This rearrangement joins TRBV11-3 to TRBJ2-5, with 8 bases that match TRBD1. V shed 5 bases and J 0 bases; nucleotides not matched to a gene: 5. Looked up from germline, CDR1 is SGHNT and CDR2 is YENEEA. The CDR3 contains 15 residues. CDR3: CASSQGALYQETQYF. The CDR3, as DNA: TGTGCCAGCAGCCAGGGGGCACTGTACCAAGAGACCCAGTACTTC.

This clone was seen a handful of times. V usage is TRBV11-2 and J usage is TRBJ1-2; 10 bases map to TRBD1. The germline V gene encodes CDR1 SGHAT and CDR2 FQNNGV. This CDR3 is built from 14 residues. Trimming took 5 bases from V and 4 from J; bases not matched to a gene: 4. The CDR3 protein is CASSPGQGGYGYTF. Here the CDR3 DNA reads TGTGCCAGCAGCCCCGGACAGGGGGGCTATGGCTACACCTTC.